These T cell receptor beta chains were read from a single sample in a study of graft-versus-host responses after intestinal transplantation. These receptors' antigens are unknown. Data came from immunoSEQ multiplex PCR; TCRdb stores just in-frame clones and leaves some out. The sample holds some 140,000 clones, 92% seen once. The specimen comprised unstimulated CD4+ T cells sorted from spleen or lymph node cells, sampled before intestinal transplant. These receptors all stem from a human donor who received an intestinal transplant. Each CDR3 is given with its conserved first and last residue. A D gene is named only where the DNA matches it firmly. Clone size is stated in some rows and not others, as once, few, many or a class when expanded.

d_call clone_size j_call v_call cdr3_nt cdr3_aa
- - TRBJ2-7 TRBV29-1 TGCAGCGTTCGGAGCGGAACTTTAATAAGCGAGCAGTACTTC CSVRSGTLISEQYF
- - TRBJ2-4 TRBV27 TGTGCCAGCAGTCCAGACAAAGCCAAAAACATTCAGTACTTC CASSPDKAKNIQYF
TRBD2 - TRBJ2-5 TRBV25-1 TGTGCCAGCAGTGAATGGGGACTAGTTTTTCAAGAGACCCAGTACTTC CASSEWGLVFQETQYF
- - TRBJ2-3 TRBV28 TGTGCCAGCAGTTTAAGGTATTGGGAGCGGGTCGCAGATACGCAGTATTTT CASSLRYWERVADTQYF
- few TRBJ1-5 TRBV19 TGTGCCAGTAGTGAAGGGTGGGGTGGAAATAGCAATCAGCCCCAGCATTTT CASSEGWGGNSNQPQHF
- - TRBJ2-7 TRBV5-1 TGCGCCAGCAGCTTGGTCCGGGACTCACAATACGAGCAGTACTTC CASSLVRDSQYEQYF
- - TRBJ2-2 TRBV5-1 TGCGCCAGCAGCTTGCTCTCGAACACCGGGGAGCTGTTTTTT CASSLLSNTGELFF
- - TRBJ2-7 TRBV28 TGTGCCAGCAGCCCGGACGGAAACGAGCAGTACTTC CASSPDGNEQYF
TRBD1 - TRBJ1-3 TRBV27 TGTGCCAGCAGTTTAGACAGGGGACCTGGAAACACCATATATTTT CASSLDRGPGNTIYF
TRBD1 - TRBJ2-7 TRBV2 TGTGCCAGCATTAGGGACAGGGGTTACGAGCAGTACTTC CASIRDRGYEQYF
- - TRBJ1-1 TRBV7-2 TGTGCCAGCAGCTCCCCTGGAACCTTGAACACTGAAGCTTTCTTT CASSSPGTLNTEAFF
- - TRBJ2-2 TRBV4-1 TGCGCCAGCAGCCAAGATCGTACCAGATTGACCGGGGAGCTGTTTTTT CASSQDRTRLTGELFF
- - TRBJ2-5 TRBV5-1 TGCGCCAGCAGCTTGCTATCAGGGTTTAAGGAGACCCAGTACTTC CASSLLSGFKETQYF
- - TRBJ1-2 TRBV10-1 TGCGCCAGCAGCCCCGCGACAGCTAGTGCTAAAGCTAACTATGGCTACACCTTC CASSPATASAKANYGYTF
- - TRBJ1-3 TRBV7-9 TGTGCCAGCAGCTTAGGATCAGATCCTGGAAACACCATATATTTT CASSLGSDPGNTIYF
- - TRBJ2-7 TRBV5-1 TGCGCCAGCAGCTTCGGGTTAGAGCAGTACTTC CASSFGLEQYF
- - TRBJ2-7 TRBV25-1 TGTGCCAGCAGTGAATTTGGATCTAGAGGCGAGCAGTACTTC CASSEFGSRGEQYF
- - TRBJ2-5 TRBV7-9 TGTGCCAGCAGCTTAATGGATTTCCAAGAGACCCAGTACTTC CASSLMDFQETQYF
- - TRBJ2-7 TRBV7-9 TGTGCCAGCAGCTTAAGGACCGGACAGTTTTACGAGCAGTACTTC CASSLRTGQFYEQYF
TRBD1 few TRBJ2-1 TRBV7-2 TGTGCCAGCAGCTTCGACAGGGGGCGGAATGAGCAGTTCTTC CASSFDRGRNEQFF
TRBD2 - TRBJ2-2 TRBV30 TGTGCCTGGGGGACTAGCGGACCCATCACCGGGGAGCTGTTTTTT CAWGTSGPITGELFF
- - TRBJ1-1 TRBV5-1 TGCGCCAGCAGCTTGCAGGGGAACACTGAAGCTTTCTTT CASSLQGNTEAFF
- once TRBJ2-1 TRBV28 TGTGCCAGCAGTTTACCAGGGGCAAAGGATGAGCAGTTCTTC CASSLPGAKDEQFF
- - TRBJ2-3 TRBV11-2 TGTGCCAGCAACCTTTCACCTGAGAATACGCAGTATTTT CASNLSPENTQYF
- - TRBJ2-7 TRBV5-1 TGCGCCAGCAGCTTGTTCCAGGGTAAAGGTTCCGAGCAGTACTTC CASSLFQGKGSEQYF
TRBD2 - TRBJ2-1 TRBV7-8 TGTGCCAGCAGCTTAGTCGTGGCGGGAGGCATCTACAATGAGCAGTTCTTC CASSLVVAGGIYNEQFF
- - TRBJ2-7 TRBV28 TGTGCCAGCAGGACCGGACAGCCAGTTTACCAGCAGTACTTC CASRTGQPVYQQYF
- - TRBJ1-5 TRBV28 TGTGCCAGCAGTTTGGGGGGGCGAATAGATCAGCCCCAGCATTTT CASSLGGRIDQPQHF
TRBD1 - TRBJ2-7 TRBV5-4 TGTGCCAGCAGCTCAACCGGGACAGGGGGCTACGAGCAGTACTTC CASSSTGTGGYEQYF
- few TRBJ1-4 TRBV27 TGTGCCAGCAGAGGAACATCGACAGAAAAACTGTTTTTT CASRGTSTEKLFF
TRBD2 - TRBJ2-1 TRBV28 TGTGCCACCATAGCGGGGATGAGCTCCTACAATGAGCAGTTCTTC CATIAGMSSYNEQFF
- - TRBJ2-7 TRBV28 TGTGCCAGCAGTAGGGCTATTTTTGACAGGTACGAGCAGTACTTC CASSRAIFDRYEQYF
TRBD1 - TRBJ1-1 TRBV19 TGTGCCAGTAGCAGGGGGCCGATTGCTGATGAAGCTTTCTTT CASSRGPIADEAFF